Following are 31 T cell receptor beta chains from one sample sequenced in a study of tumor-infiltrating lymphocytes in primary liver carcinoma. A primer in the constant region served to generate TCR beta cDNA from approximately 500 ng of total RNA. For TCR beta, libraries were produced by three nested multiplex PCR rounds using slightly modified ARM-PCR. The first two PCR rounds used TRBV1-TRBV30 primers with a Cbeta primer, roughly 10 cycles each. One entry per CDR3 protein results from TCRdb running MiXCR on the multiplex PCR reads. The sample lists 45,000 to 65,000 distinct CDR3 sequences, around 73% occurring once. The tissue used was unsorted bulk material of roughly 17-32 mg. RNA and DNA were co-extracted from it with the AllPrep DNA/RNA mini kit. Sequencing was carried out using liver tumor tissue from sampling region 5. Subset noted: tumor region T5, tumor centre. These TCRs come from a man in his forties with primary liver carcinoma and hepatitis B virus infection.

To note about this clonotype: A read error is likely, as this CDR3 ends without the conserved phenylalanine or tryptophan. Because the CDR3's place on the DNA is in doubt, the DNA is left out and the CDR3 is given as listed by TCRdb. The chain uses TRBV4-2 and TRBJ2-7. Germline assignment: CDR1 LGHNA and CDR2 YNFKEQ. The CDR3 spans 12 residues, counting both ends. The CDR3 loop reads CASSQDRNEQYL.

This clonotype was recorded once. The junction does not match germline at one end; this may be a read error. V gene TRBV3-1 combines with J gene TRBJ2-7, with D uncertain. The CDR3 runs to 11 residues. Germline V gives CDR1 LGHDT, CDR2 YNNKEL (reference sequence). The CDR3 sequence: CASSQTYEHYF. The CDR3 DNA reads TGTGCCAGCAGCCAAACCTACGAGCATTACTTC.

This clonotype showed up just a few times. The rearrangement links TRBV29-1 to TRBJ2-5; D unresolved. The CDR3 covers 13 residues. The germline CDR1 and CDR2 sequences are SQVTM and ANQGSEA. The CDR3 coding sequence is TGCAACGTCGAAGATCCTGTTCGGGAGACCCAGTACTTC. Its translation is CNVEDPVRETQYF.

About this clonotype itself: A read error may account for a junction end that differs from germline. The rearrangement joins TRBV5-1 to TRBJ1-1; D not certain. The CDR3 consists of 13 residues. CDR1 is SGHRS, CDR2 YFSETQ, per germline. The CDR3 region is CSSSLVINTDAFF. The CDR3 DNA is TGCTCCAGCAGCTTGGTAATAAACACTGATGCTTTCTTT. Complete variable domain (other parts from reference TRBV5-1 and TRBJ1-1): KAGVTQTPRYLIKTRGQQVTLSCSPISGHRSVSWYQQTPGQGLQFLFEYFSETQRNKGNFPGRFSGRQFSNSRSEMNVSTLELGDSALYLCSSSLVINTDAFFGQGTRLTVV.

This chain uses TRBV29-1 with TRBJ2-7; maybe TRBD2 (5 bases). Germline CDR1 SQVTM, CDR2 ANQGSEA. The CDR3 runs to 12 residues. Trimming took 3 bases from V and 7 from J, leaving 13 bases between them. CDR3 residues: CSVDAGRGEQYF. Written as DNA, the CDR3 is TGCAGCGTTGATGCTGGCCGGGGAGAGCAGTACTTC.

The DNA for the CDR3 is TGTGCCAGCAGCATTAGCGATCCACTCGACAATGAGCAGTTCTTC. It translates to CASSISDPLDNEQFF. The chain links TRBV11-2 to TRBJ2-1; D might be TRBD2 (5 bases). Deletions cut 5 bases from V and 5 bases from J, with 16 bases between. This CDR3 is 15 amino acids long. Germline lookup yields CDR1 SGHAT and CDR2 FQNNGV.

In the case of this clonotype: Germline is not matched at one junction end, which may reflect a read error. The rearrangement links TRBV10-2 to TRBJ2-3; 8 bases line up with TRBD2. This CDR3 is 17 amino acids long. Germline CDR1 and CDR2: WSHSY and SAAADI. The CDR3 nucleotides are TGCGCCAGCAATGAGTTACAGGGACTAGTTATCATAGATACGCAGTATTTT. This sequence encodes CASNELQGLVIIDTQYF.

This clonotype was seen only once. The junction departs from the called germline gene at one end, perhaps through a read error. In DNA form, the CDR3 reads TGTGCCAGCTCCGTGGACAGTAAGAACACTGAGGCTTTCTTT. Translating it yields CASSVDSKNTEAFF. The chain couples TRBV6-6 to TRBJ1-1; weak D call: TRBD1 (6 bases). The length of the CDR3 is 14 residues. Germline V lookup: CDR1 MNHNY, CDR2 SVGAGI (reference sequence).

Note on this clonotype: Compared with germline, one end of the junction differs, possibly owing to a read error. The chain couples TRBV29-1 to TRBJ2-5; D is perhaps TRBD2 (5 bases). The CDR3 totals 15 residues. Per germline, CDR1 SQVTM and CDR2 ANQGSEA. CDR3 sequence: CCVESTAGRSETQYF. The DNA for the CDR3 is TGCTGCGTTGAATCCACGGCGGGCAGATCGGAGACCCAGTACTTC.

Points on this clonotype: At one of its ends the junction is not consistent with the germline gene, which may arise from a read error. The chain combines TRBV2 with TRBJ2-3; no clear D gene. Germline V gives CDR1 SNHLY, CDR2 FYNNEI. This CDR3 has 14 amino acids. The CDR3 loop reads CVSSEGPPTDMQYF. CDR3 DNA: TGTGTCAGCAGTGAAGGGCCTCCCACAGATATGCAGTATTTT.

Details on this clonotype: No conserved phenylalanine or tryptophan is present at the end of the CDR3, so a read error is the likely explanation. The DNA is left out, because the CDR3 cannot be placed on it with certainty; the CDR3 is given as TCRdb lists it. The rearrangement joins TRBV14 to TRBJ2-1; TRBD1 was called by the table and not checked on the DNA. The CDR3 totals 16 residues, both ends included. CDR1 is SGHDN, CDR2 FVKESK, per germline. The CDR3 spells CTSSQGAGRIYNEQLL.

This rearrangement joins TRBV29-1 to TRBJ2-1; D might be TRBD1 or TRBD2, each matching 5 bases. V lost 1 base and J 5 bases, leaving 15 bases between the germline ends. Germline V lookup: CDR1 SQVTM, CDR2 ANQGSEA. The CDR3 length is 15 residues. In DNA, the CDR3 is TGCAGCGTTGAAGGGAGGCCGGGGCTTGACAATGAGCAGTTCTTC. Its protein product is CSVEGRPGLDNEQFF.

The gene calls are TRBV5-1 and TRBJ2-7, with D tentatively TRBD1 or TRBD2 (5 bases each). The germline V gene has CDR1 SGHRS and CDR2 YFSETQ. The CDR3 is made up of 17 amino acids. V was cut by 7 bases and J by 3 bases, with 26 bases left in between. DNA for the CDR3: TGCGCCAGCGGTCGGACTGAAAATGGGGCAGTGGGCTACGAGCAGTACTTC. Translated: CASGRTENGAVGYEQYF.

As to this clonotype: Its ends do not fully match the called genes, so a read error is possible. The chain recombines TRBV29-1 with TRBJ1-2, with D tentatively TRBD1 (5 bases). Germline V gene sequence: CDR1 SQVTM, CDR2 ANQGSEA. This CDR3 comprises 14 residues. CDR3 DNA sequence: TGTAGCGTTGAAGCGGAAGAAGGGGTTGATGGCTGCACCTTC. Translating it yields CSVEAEEGVDGCTF.

Concerning this clonotype: The junction differs from germline at one of its ends, possibly a read error. This sequence joins TRBV6-2 or TRBV6-3 and TRBJ2-7; 7 bases are a match to TRBD2. The length of the CDR3 is 18 residues. Germline CDR1 and CDR2: MNHEY and SVGEGT. The CDR3 region is CASSYNAGGSGFSYEQYF. The CDR3 region has the DNA TGTGCCAGCAGTTACAACGCGGGTGGTAGCGGGTTCTCCTACGAGCAATACTTC.

The rearrangement links TRBV6-1 to TRBJ1-2; D gene unclear. This CDR3 spans 14 amino acids. The germline V gene has CDR1 MNHNS and CDR2 SASEGT. The V and J ends lost 9 bases and 4 bases respectively, with 18 bases between them. In DNA, the CDR3 is TGTGCCAGTTGTGAGGCGGGCGGTCTCTATGGCTACACCTTC. This gives the protein CASCEAGGLYGYTF.

This chain connects TRBV11-2 to TRBJ2-7; D uncertain. The CDR3 covers 12 residues. Trimming took 0 bases from V and 7 from J, leaving 7 bases between them. Germline values: CDR1 SGHAT, CDR2 FQNNGV. CDR3 sequence reads: CASSLDRREQYF. The CDR3 region has the DNA TGTGCCAGCAGCTTAGATCGGCGTGAGCAGTACTTC.

For this clonotype: A read error may explain this, as a much larger clone is one base away. V usage is TRBV9 and J usage is TRBJ2-1; 7 bases are a match to TRBD1. CDR1 SGDLS and CDR2 YYNGEE come from the germline V gene. The CDR3 extends over 15 amino acids. J gave up 8 bases and V 6 bases, and 14 bases lay outside the gene matches. CDR3 in DNA: TGTGCCAGCACCCGCAGGACAGGTGGTAGTGATGAGCAGTTCTTC. It codes for CASTRRTGGSDEQFF. The variable domain in full, completed from reference TRBV9 and TRBJ2-1, reads DSGVTQTPKHLITATGQRVTLRCSPRSGDLSVYWYQQSLDQGLQFLIQYYNGEERAKGNILERFSAQQFPDLHSELNLSSLELGDSALYFCASTRRTGGSDEQFFGPGTRLTVL.

This clonotype was detected once. This chain connects TRBV7-9 to TRBJ2-7; no definite D call. Between the trimmed V and J ends, which lost 2 bases and 9 bases, there was a span of 11 bases. Looked up from germline, CDR1 is SEHNR and CDR2 is FQNEAQ (reference sequence). The CDR3 has 12 amino acids. The CDR3 loop is CASSLPGKGQYF. The CDR3 nucleotides read TGTGCCAGCAGCTTACCCGGTAAGGGGCAGTACTTC.

The gene calls are TRBV11-1 and TRBJ2-4; D may be TRBD2 (6 bases). The V gene lost 3 bases and the J gene lost 2 bases, with 17 bases spanning the gap. Germline V gives CDR1 SGHAT, CDR2 FQDESV (reference sequence). The CDR3 length is 17 residues. CDR3 bases: TGTGCCAGCAGCTTCCCCGTGACTAGTTGGACCAAAAACATTCAGTACTTC. This encodes CASSFPVTSWTKNIQYF.

This clonotype was picked up many times. V gene TRBV5-1 combines with J gene TRBJ2-4; D is possibly TRBD2 (6 bases). From germline, CDR1 is SGHRS and CDR2 YFSETQ. This CDR3 comprises 13 residues. V dropped 4 bases and J dropped 10 bases, with 15 bases sitting between them. CDR3 coding DNA: TGCGCCAGCAGCGCTTCAGTGGGGAGGATTCAGTACTTC. As protein: CASSASVGRIQYF.

This clonotype was observed a handful of times. V gene TRBV14 combines with J gene TRBJ1-6; the D is unclear. V lost 1 base, J lost 6 bases, and 13 bases lay in between. CDR3 length equals 16 residues. The V gene's germline CDR1 is SGHDN and CDR2 FVKESK. The chain's CDR3 is CASSQGVVRFNSPLHF. The CDR3 nucleotides are TGTGCCAGCAGCCAAGGGGTCGTGAGGTTTAATTCACCCCTCCACTTT.

This clonotype has a count of ten or more. The J gene is TRBJ1-4, the V gene TRBV7-2; D might be TRBD1 (5 bases). The CDR3 has 15 amino acids. Trimming stripped 1 base from V and 7 bases from J, with 13 bases between. The germline V gene encodes CDR1 SGHTA and CDR2 FQGNSA. CDR3 in amino acids: CASSLEPGSIEKLFF. The CDR3 bases are TGTGCCAGCAGCTTAGAGCCAGGGTCGATTGAAAAACTGTTTTTT. The variable domain in full, with the rest retrieved from reference TRBV7-2 and TRBJ1-4, is GAGVSQSPSNKVTEKGKDVELRCDPISGHTALYWYRQSLGQGLEFLIYFQGNSAPDKSGLPSDRFSAERTGGSVSTLTIQRTQQEDSAVYLCASSLEPGSIEKLFFGSGTQLSVL.

The chain recombines TRBV6-6 with TRBJ2-2; 8 positions match TRBD1. The ends lost 4 bases at V and 10 bases at J; junction bases unmatched: 11. The CDR3 is 15 amino acids. CDR1 and CDR2 (germline): MNHNY, SVGAGI (reference sequence). The CDR3 DNA reads as TGTGCCAGCAGTTCCCTGACAGGGGTTTCTGTGGAGCTGTTTTTT. Translated: CASSSLTGVSVELFF.

This chain uses TRBV4-2 with TRBJ2-3; weak D call: TRBD2 (6 bases). The CDR3 extends over 15 amino acids. Germline V gene lookup returns CDR1 LGHNA and CDR2 YNFKEQ. The V and J ends lost 7 bases and 3 bases respectively, with 17 bases between them. The CDR3 DNA follows: TGTGCCAGCACCCGAAGGACGGGGGAGACAGATACGCAGTATTTT. This translates into CASTRRTGETDTQYF.

This clonotype was seen just once. Germline and junction disagree at one end, which may indicate a read error. This rearrangement joins TRBV12-3 or TRBV12-4 to TRBJ1-1; 8 bases are a match to TRBD1. This CDR3 region has 15 residues. The CDR3: CVSSFPPGGSTEALF. CDR3 DNA sequence: TGTGTCAGCAGTTTCCCCCCAGGGGGCAGCACTGAGGCTCTCTTT.

This chain uses TRBV12-3 or TRBV12-4 with TRBJ2-1; D not certain. V lost 3 bases to trimming and J lost 3 bases, with 9 bases between them. The CDR3 is 14 residues long. CDR3 residues: CASSFEYSYNEQFF. The CDR3 DNA is TGTGCCAGCAGTTTCGAGTATAGCTACAATGAGCAGTTCTTC.

Comment on this clonotype: The CDR3 ends on some other residue instead of the conserved phenylalanine or tryptophan, so this is likely a read error. V usage is TRBV28 and J usage is TRBJ2-2; D is possibly TRBD2 (5 bases). There are 18 residues in the CDR3. Germline V lookup: CDR1 MDHEN, CDR2 SYDVKM. With 7 bases removed from V and 4 bases from J, the gap between germline ends came to 25 bases. The CDR3 is CASIIPGRLTEFTGELFL. The CDR3, as DNA: TGTGCCAGCATAATCCCGGGGAGACTAACGGAATTCACCGGGGAGCTGTTTTTG.

The V and J genes are TRBV29-1 and TRBJ2-1; D gene uncertain. Germline CDR1 reads SQVTM; CDR2 reads ANQGSEA. There are 10 residues in the CDR3. CDR3 bases: TGCTGTGTGAAAGTATACGAGCAGTTCTTC. This sequence encodes CCVKVYEQFF.

As to this clonotype: A read error may produce the germline difference seen at one junction end. The CDR3, as DNA: TGCAGCGTCGCGGCCCGGGCAGATCAGCCTCAGCATTTT. It specifies CSVAARADQPQHF. The rearrangement uses TRBV29-1 and TRBJ1-5; D remains unclear. There are 13 residues in the CDR3. Germline-derived CDR1 and CDR2 are SQVTM and ANQGSEA.

The chain recombines TRBV12-3 or TRBV12-4 with TRBJ1-3; 7 nucleotides line up with TRBD1. V lost 8 bases, J lost 4 bases, and 14 bases stayed unmatched. The CDR3 consists of 16 residues. CDR3 DNA sequence: TGTGCCAGCCAGCTCGGGACAGAAAGGACCGGAAACACCATATATTTT. Encoded protein: CASQLGTERTGNTIYF.